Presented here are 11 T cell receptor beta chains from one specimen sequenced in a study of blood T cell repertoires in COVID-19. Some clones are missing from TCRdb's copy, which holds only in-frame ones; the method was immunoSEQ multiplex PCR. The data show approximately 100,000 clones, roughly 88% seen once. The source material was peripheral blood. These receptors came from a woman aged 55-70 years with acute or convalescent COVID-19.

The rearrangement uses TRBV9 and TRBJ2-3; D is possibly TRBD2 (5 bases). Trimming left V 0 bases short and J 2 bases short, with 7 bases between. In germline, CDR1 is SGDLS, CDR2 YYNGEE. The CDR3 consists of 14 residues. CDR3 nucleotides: TGTGCCAGCAGCGTAGCCGGGAACACAGATACGCAGTATTTT. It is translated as CASSVAGNTDTQYF.

Here the CDR3 reads CAWSSFSTEAFF. The CDR3 DNA sequence: TGTGCCTGGAGTTCTTTCAGCACTGAAGCTTTCTTT. The V and J genes are TRBV30 and TRBJ1-1; D not certain. Trimming removed 2 bases from V and 4 bases from J, with 8 bases in between. The CDR3 has 12 amino acids. Per germline, CDR1 GTSNPN and CDR2 SVGIG (reference sequence).

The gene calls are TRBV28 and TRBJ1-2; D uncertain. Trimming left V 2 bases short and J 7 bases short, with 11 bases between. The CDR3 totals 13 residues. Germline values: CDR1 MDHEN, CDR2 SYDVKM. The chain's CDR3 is CASSLPGLTGYTF. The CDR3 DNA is TGTGCCAGCAGTTTACCAGGATTAACTGGCTACACCTTC.

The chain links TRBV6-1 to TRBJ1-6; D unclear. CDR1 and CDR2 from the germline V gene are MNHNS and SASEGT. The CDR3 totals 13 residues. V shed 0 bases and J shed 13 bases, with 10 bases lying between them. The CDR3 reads CASSEAPRLPLHF. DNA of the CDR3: TGTGCCAGCAGTGAAGCGCCGCGGCTTCCCCTCCACTTT.

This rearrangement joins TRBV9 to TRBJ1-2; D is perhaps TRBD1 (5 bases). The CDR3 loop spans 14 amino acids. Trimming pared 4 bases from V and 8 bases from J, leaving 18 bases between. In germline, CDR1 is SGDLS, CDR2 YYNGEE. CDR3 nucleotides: TGTGCCAGCAGCTCCCAGCCCCCTTACAGGGGCTACACCTTC. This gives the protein CASSSQPPYRGYTF. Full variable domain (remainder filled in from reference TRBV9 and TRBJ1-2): DSGVTQTPKHLITATGQRVTLRCSPRSGDLSVYWYQQSLDQGLQFLIQYYNGEERAKGNILERFSAQQFPDLHSELNLSSLELGDSALYFCASSSQPPYRGYTFGSGTRLTVV.

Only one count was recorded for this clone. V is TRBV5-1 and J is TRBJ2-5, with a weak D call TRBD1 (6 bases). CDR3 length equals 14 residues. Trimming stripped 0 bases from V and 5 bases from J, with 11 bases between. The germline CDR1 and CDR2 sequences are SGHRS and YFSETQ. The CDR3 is CASSLEGRGETQYF. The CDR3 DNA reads TGCGCCAGCAGCTTGGAGGGTAGGGGGGAGACCCAGTACTTC.

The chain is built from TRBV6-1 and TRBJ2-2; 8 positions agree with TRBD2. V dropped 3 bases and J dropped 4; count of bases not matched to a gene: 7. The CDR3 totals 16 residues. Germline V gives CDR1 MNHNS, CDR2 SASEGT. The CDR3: CASSDPGLGGTGELFF. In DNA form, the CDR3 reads TGTGCCAGCAGTGACCCGGGACTAGGGGGCACCGGGGAGCTGTTTTTT.

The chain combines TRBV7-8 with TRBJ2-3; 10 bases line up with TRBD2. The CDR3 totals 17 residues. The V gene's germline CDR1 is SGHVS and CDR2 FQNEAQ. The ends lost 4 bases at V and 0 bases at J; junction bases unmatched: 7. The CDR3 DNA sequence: TGTGCCAGCAGCTGGTTACTAGCGGGGTCTAGCACAGATACGCAGTATTTT. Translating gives CASSWLLAGSSTDTQYF.

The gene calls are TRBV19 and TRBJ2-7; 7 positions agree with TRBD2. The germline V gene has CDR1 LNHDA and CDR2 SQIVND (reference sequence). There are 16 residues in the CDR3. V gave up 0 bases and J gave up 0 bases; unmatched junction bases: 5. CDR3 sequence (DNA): TGTGCCAGTAGTATAGATTCTAGCGGCCGCTCCTACGAGCAGTACTTC. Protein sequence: CASSIDSSGRSYEQYF.

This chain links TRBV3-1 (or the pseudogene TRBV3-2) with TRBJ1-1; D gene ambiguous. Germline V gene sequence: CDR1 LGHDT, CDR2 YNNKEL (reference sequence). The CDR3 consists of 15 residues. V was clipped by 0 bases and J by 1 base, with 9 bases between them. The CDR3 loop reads CASSQESAGNTEAFF. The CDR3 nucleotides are TGTGCCAGCAGCCAAGAATCGGCAGGGAACACTGAAGCTTTCTTT.

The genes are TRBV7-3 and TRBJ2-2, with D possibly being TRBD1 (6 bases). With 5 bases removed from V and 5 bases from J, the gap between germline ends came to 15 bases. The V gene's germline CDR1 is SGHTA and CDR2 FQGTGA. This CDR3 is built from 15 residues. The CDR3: CASSRGGPETGELFF. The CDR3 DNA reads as TGTGCCAGCAGCCGAGGGGGTCCGGAGACCGGGGAGCTGTTTTTT.